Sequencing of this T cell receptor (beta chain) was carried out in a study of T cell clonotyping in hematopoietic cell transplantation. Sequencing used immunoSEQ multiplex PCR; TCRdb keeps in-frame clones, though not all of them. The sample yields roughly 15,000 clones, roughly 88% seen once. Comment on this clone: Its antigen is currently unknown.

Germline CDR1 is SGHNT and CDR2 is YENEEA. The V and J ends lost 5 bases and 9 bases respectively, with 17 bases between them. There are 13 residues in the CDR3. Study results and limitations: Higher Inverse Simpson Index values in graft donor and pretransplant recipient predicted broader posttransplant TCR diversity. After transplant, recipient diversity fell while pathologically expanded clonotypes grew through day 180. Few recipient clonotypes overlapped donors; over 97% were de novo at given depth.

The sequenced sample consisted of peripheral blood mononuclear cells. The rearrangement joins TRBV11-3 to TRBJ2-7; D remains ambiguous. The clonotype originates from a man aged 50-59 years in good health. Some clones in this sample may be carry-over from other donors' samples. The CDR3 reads CASSPKADIRQYF. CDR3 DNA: TGTGCCAGCAGCCCAAAGGCAGATATAAGGCAGTACTTC.